The rows below give T cell receptor beta chains drawn from one sample of a study of blood T cell repertoires in COVID-19. Some clones are missing from TCRdb's copy, which holds only in-frame ones; the method was immunoSEQ multiplex PCR. Of approximately 180,000 clones listed, about 90% are singletons. Material for sequencing was PBMCs or T cells enriched from blood (not recorded which). Receptor source: a human donor with acute COVID-19. The donor label of this sample is uncertain. Both conserved end residues are part of each CDR3. A D gene is named only where the DNA matches it firmly. A row's size may be missing; if present it is once, few, many or a size class.

j_call: TRBJ1-2
d_call: .
v_call: TRBV29-1
clone_size: .
cdr3_aa: CSVEGEYYGYTF
cdr3_nt: TGCAGCGTTGAGGGCGAATACTATGGCTACACCTTC

j_call: TRBJ2-2
d_call: TRBD1
v_call: TRBV30
clone_size: once
cdr3_aa: CAWSVRGQGTGELFF
cdr3_nt: TGTGCCTGGAGTGTACGGGGACAGGGAACCGGGGAGCTGTTTTTT

j_call: TRBJ2-1
d_call: .
v_call: TRBV10-2
clone_size: .
cdr3_aa: CASRYTSSNYNEQFF
cdr3_nt: TGCGCCAGCAGATATACTAGCAGTAACTACAATGAGCAGTTCTTC

j_call: TRBJ1-4
d_call: .
v_call: TRBV10-3
clone_size: once
cdr3_aa: CAISESDRKLFF
cdr3_nt: TGTGCCATCAGCGAATCCGACAGGAAACTGTTTTTT

j_call: TRBJ1-2
d_call: TRBD1
v_call: TRBV19
clone_size: few
cdr3_aa: CASSTEGQGGYGYTF
cdr3_nt: TGTGCCAGTAGTACTGAGGGACAGGGTGGCTATGGCTACACCTTC

j_call: TRBJ2-2
d_call: .
v_call: TRBV19
clone_size: .
cdr3_aa: CASTPGLTNTGELFF
cdr3_nt: TGTGCCAGTACCCCAGGACTTACGAACACCGGGGAGCTGTTTTTT

j_call: TRBJ1-2
d_call: TRBD1
v_call: TRBV19
clone_size: once
cdr3_aa: CASGTAYGYTF
cdr3_nt: TGTGCCAGTGGGACAGCCTATGGCTACACCTTC

j_call: TRBJ2-3
d_call: TRBD2
v_call: TRBV6-6
clone_size: .
cdr3_aa: CASSAAGPGDTQYF
cdr3_nt: TGTGCCAGCAGTGCAGCGGGGCCGGGAGATACGCAGTATTTT

j_call: TRBJ1-5
d_call: .
v_call: TRBV19
clone_size: .
cdr3_aa: CASSIDPRQPQHF
cdr3_nt: TGTGCCAGTAGTATAGACCCGAGGCAGCCCCAGCATTTT

j_call: TRBJ2-3
d_call: TRBD2
v_call: TRBV4-1
clone_size: .
cdr3_aa: CASRSHGRGVTDTQYF
cdr3_nt: TGCGCCAGCAGGTCCCACGGGCGGGGGGTCACAGATACGCAGTATTTT

j_call: TRBJ1-1
d_call: .
v_call: TRBV28
clone_size: .
cdr3_aa: CASSIGAPGNTEAFF
cdr3_nt: TGTGCCAGCAGTATAGGGGCGCCGGGGAACACTGAAGCTTTCTTT

j_call: TRBJ1-1
d_call: .
v_call: TRBV12-3/TRBV12-4
clone_size: .
cdr3_aa: CASSSGVEAFF
cdr3_nt: TGTGCCAGCAGTTCGGGGGTAGAAGCTTTCTTT

j_call: TRBJ1-2
d_call: TRBD1
v_call: TRBV7-8
clone_size: once
cdr3_aa: CASSPGTGGYGYTF
cdr3_nt: TGTGCCAGCAGCCCGGGGACAGGAGGGTATGGCTACACCTTC

j_call: TRBJ2-2
d_call: .
v_call: TRBV9
clone_size: .
cdr3_aa: CASSVRLGTGELFF
cdr3_nt: TGTGCCAGCAGCGTTCGGCTCGGGACCGGGGAGCTGTTTTTT

j_call: TRBJ2-7
d_call: TRBD2
v_call: TRBV7-2
clone_size: .
cdr3_aa: CASSLAQLAGREQYF
cdr3_nt: TGTGCCAGCAGCTTAGCGCAACTAGCGGGGCGCGAGCAGTACTTC

j_call: TRBJ2-7
d_call: .
v_call: TRBV27
clone_size: .
cdr3_aa: CASSPSGAHEQYF
cdr3_nt: TGTGCCAGCAGTCCATCAGGGGCCCACGAGCAGTACTTC

j_call: TRBJ1-1
d_call: .
v_call: TRBV5-1
clone_size: .
cdr3_aa: CASSPSTGNTEAFF
cdr3_nt: TGCGCCAGCAGCCCTTCGACTGGGAACACTGAAGCTTTCTTT

j_call: TRBJ1-1
d_call: .
v_call: TRBV7-2
clone_size: .
cdr3_aa: CASSWAGRGTEAFF
cdr3_nt: TGTGCCAGCTCCTGGGCAGGGAGGGGGACTGAAGCTTTCTTT

j_call: TRBJ2-6
d_call: TRBD2
v_call: TRBV19
clone_size: once
cdr3_aa: CASTSMVGRGTRPEGANVLTF
cdr3_nt: TGTGCCAGTACCTCTATGGTAGGGCGGGGGACTAGGCCGGAAGGGGCCAACGTCCTGACTTTC

j_call: TRBJ2-3
d_call: .
v_call: TRBV9
clone_size: .
cdr3_aa: CASSASSTDTQYF
cdr3_nt: TGTGCCAGCAGCGCCTCTAGCACAGATACGCAGTATTTT

j_call: TRBJ1-5
d_call: .
v_call: TRBV7-2
clone_size: .
cdr3_aa: CASSLAGGGQPQHF
cdr3_nt: TGTGCCAGCAGCTTAGCGGGGGGGGGTCAGCCCCAGCATTTT

j_call: TRBJ1-2
d_call: .
v_call: TRBV6-5
clone_size: .
cdr3_aa: CASVPDSFYGYTF
cdr3_nt: TGTGCCTCCGTCCCCGACAGCTTCTATGGCTACACCTTC

j_call: TRBJ2-3
d_call: .
v_call: TRBV20-1
clone_size: .
cdr3_aa: CSASRGSSDTQYF
cdr3_nt: TGCAGTGCTAGTAGGGGTAGCTCAGATACGCAGTATTTT

j_call: TRBJ1-6
d_call: TRBD1
v_call: TRBV4-1
clone_size: .
cdr3_aa: CASRALGTGINSPLHF
cdr3_nt: TGCGCCAGCAGGGCTCTCGGGACAGGGATTAATTCACCCCTCCACTTT

j_call: TRBJ2-1
d_call: .
v_call: TRBV7-2
clone_size: .
cdr3_aa: CASSFRGTYNEQFF
cdr3_nt: TGTGCCAGCAGCTTTAGAGGGACCTACAATGAGCAGTTCTTC

j_call: TRBJ2-4
d_call: .
v_call: TRBV6-4
clone_size: .
cdr3_aa: CASSESFEAKNIQYF
cdr3_nt: TGTGCCAGCAGTGAGAGCTTTGAAGCCAAAAACATTCAGTACTTC

j_call: TRBJ2-1
d_call: .
v_call: TRBV5-6
clone_size: .
cdr3_aa: CASSSTRNNEQFF
cdr3_nt: TGTGCCAGCAGCTCCACTAGAAACAATGAGCAGTTCTTC

j_call: TRBJ2-1
d_call: TRBD2
v_call: TRBV3-1/TRBV3-2
clone_size: .
cdr3_aa: CASSQDLSSGGYNEQFF
cdr3_nt: TGTGCCAGCAGCCAAGATTTATCTAGCGGGGGGTACAATGAGCAGTTCTTC

j_call: TRBJ2-7
d_call: TRBD2
v_call: TRBV7-2
clone_size: .
cdr3_aa: CASSNLGLAGKEQYF
cdr3_nt: TGTGCCAGCAGCAACCTGGGGCTAGCGGGGAAGGAGCAGTACTTC

j_call: TRBJ1-5
d_call: .
v_call: TRBV9
clone_size: .
cdr3_aa: CASSVAGLSNQPQHF
cdr3_nt: TGTGCCAGCAGCGTAGCGGGATTAAGCAATCAGCCCCAGCATTTT

j_call: TRBJ2-7
d_call: TRBD2
v_call: TRBV5-1
clone_size: .
cdr3_aa: CASSLALAGGPAYEQYF
cdr3_nt: TGCGCCAGCAGCTTGGCACTAGCGGGGGGCCCCGCCTACGAGCAGTACTTC

j_call: TRBJ1-1
d_call: .
v_call: TRBV6-6
clone_size: once
cdr3_aa: CASTHGGGWNTEAFF
cdr3_nt: TGTGCCAGCACCCACGGGGGGGGCTGGAACACTGAAGCTTTCTTT

j_call: TRBJ1-1
d_call: .
v_call: TRBV18
clone_size: .
cdr3_aa: CASSPISQGGNEAFF
cdr3_nt: TGTGCCAGCTCACCGATATCCCAGGGTGGGAATGAAGCTTTCTTT

j_call: TRBJ1-4
d_call: .
v_call: TRBV6-5
clone_size: .
cdr3_aa: CASSYAAGAEKLFF
cdr3_nt: TGTGCCAGCAGTTACGCGGCAGGGGCTGAAAAACTGTTTTTT

j_call: TRBJ2-7
d_call: TRBD1
v_call: TRBV19
clone_size: .
cdr3_aa: CASSDPGQGLYEQYF
cdr3_nt: TGTGCCAGTAGTGATCCGGGACAGGGGCTCTACGAGCAGTACTTC

j_call: TRBJ1-2
d_call: TRBD1
v_call: TRBV5-1
clone_size: .
cdr3_aa: CASSLGTGETNYGYTF
cdr3_nt: TGCGCCAGCAGCTTGGGGACAGGGGAAACTAACTATGGCTACACCTTC

j_call: TRBJ1-2
d_call: TRBD1
v_call: TRBV6-5
clone_size: .
cdr3_aa: CASSYSKRTGYYGYTF
cdr3_nt: TGTGCCAGCAGTTACTCGAAGCGGACAGGGTACTATGGCTACACCTTC

j_call: TRBJ2-7
d_call: .
v_call: TRBV30
clone_size: .
cdr3_aa: CAWSRDIYEQYF
cdr3_nt: TGTGCCTGGAGTCGGGACATCTACGAGCAGTACTTC

j_call: TRBJ1-4
d_call: .
v_call: TRBV10-3
clone_size: .
cdr3_aa: CAISEVSWESHEKLFF
cdr3_nt: TGTGCCATCAGTGAGGTATCGTGGGAGTCCCACGAAAAACTGTTTTTT

j_call: TRBJ2-7
d_call: TRBD2
v_call: TRBV7-9
clone_size: .
cdr3_aa: CASSLMRGASGEQYF
cdr3_nt: TGTGCCAGCAGCTTAATGCGGGGGGCTTCCGGCGAGCAGTACTTC

j_call: TRBJ1-2
d_call: .
v_call: TRBV10-1
clone_size: .
cdr3_aa: CASSEDTNYGYTF
cdr3_nt: TGCGCCAGCAGTGAGGACACCAACTATGGCTACACCTTC

j_call: TRBJ1-2
d_call: .
v_call: TRBV30
clone_size: once
cdr3_aa: CAWSVRRRGYGYTF
cdr3_nt: TGTGCCTGGAGTGTAAGACGGAGAGGCTATGGCTACACCTTC

j_call: TRBJ2-2
d_call: .
v_call: TRBV5-1
clone_size: .
cdr3_aa: CASSLEGNTGELFF
cdr3_nt: TGCGCCAGCTCACTAGAGGGGAACACCGGGGAGCTGTTTTTT

j_call: TRBJ2-3
d_call: TRBD2
v_call: TRBV7-6
clone_size: .
cdr3_aa: CASSSSSRRLAGGNGNTQYF
cdr3_nt: TGTGCCAGCAGCTCTAGCTCCCGTCGCCTAGCGGGGGGGAATGGTAATACGCAGTATTTT

j_call: TRBJ1-4
d_call: TRBD1
v_call: TRBV27
clone_size: .
cdr3_aa: CASTSTGGAYLSEKLFF
cdr3_nt: TGTGCCAGCACCTCGACAGGGGGGGCATATCTAAGTGAAAAACTGTTTTTT

j_call: TRBJ1-1
d_call: .
v_call: TRBV25-1
clone_size: .
cdr3_aa: CASRQAPNTEAFF
cdr3_nt: TGTGCCAGCAGACAGGCACCGAACACTGAAGCTTTCTTT